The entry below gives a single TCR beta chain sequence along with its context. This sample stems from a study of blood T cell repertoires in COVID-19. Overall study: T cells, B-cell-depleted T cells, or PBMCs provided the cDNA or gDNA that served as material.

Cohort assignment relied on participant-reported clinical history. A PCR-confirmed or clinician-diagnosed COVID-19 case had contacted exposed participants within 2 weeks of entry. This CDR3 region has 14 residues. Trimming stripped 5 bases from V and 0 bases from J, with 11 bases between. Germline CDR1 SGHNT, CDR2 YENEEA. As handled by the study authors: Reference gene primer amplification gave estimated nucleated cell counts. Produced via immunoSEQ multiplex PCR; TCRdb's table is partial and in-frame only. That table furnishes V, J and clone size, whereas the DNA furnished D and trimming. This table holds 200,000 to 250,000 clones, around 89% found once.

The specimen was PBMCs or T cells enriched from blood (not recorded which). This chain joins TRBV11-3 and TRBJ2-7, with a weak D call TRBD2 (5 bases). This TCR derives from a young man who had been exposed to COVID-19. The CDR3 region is CASSQDSSSYEQYF. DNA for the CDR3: TGTGCCAGCAGCCAGGACTCGAGCTCCTACGAGCAGTACTTC.